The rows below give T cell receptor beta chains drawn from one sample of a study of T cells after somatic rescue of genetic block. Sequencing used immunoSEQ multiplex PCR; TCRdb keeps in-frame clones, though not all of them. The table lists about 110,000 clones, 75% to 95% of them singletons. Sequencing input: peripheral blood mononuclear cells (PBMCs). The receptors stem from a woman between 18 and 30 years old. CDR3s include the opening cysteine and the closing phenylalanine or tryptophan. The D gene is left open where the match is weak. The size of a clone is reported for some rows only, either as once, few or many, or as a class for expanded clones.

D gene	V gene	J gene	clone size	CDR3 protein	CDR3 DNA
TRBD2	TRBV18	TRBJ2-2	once	CASSPPAGGLANTGELFF	TGTGCCAGCTCACCGCCAGCGGGGGGTCTCGCGAACACCGGGGAGCTGTTTTTT
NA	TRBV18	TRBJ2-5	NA	CASSPGSGGSLNQETQYF	TGTGCCAGCTCACCAGGGAGTGGAGGCAGCCTGAACCAAGAGACCCAGTACTTC
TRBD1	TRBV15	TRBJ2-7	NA	CATSIGTAYEQYF	TGTGCCACCAGCATAGGGACAGCCTACGAGCAGTACTTC
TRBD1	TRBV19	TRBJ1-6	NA	CASSPSIRGSSYNSPLHF	TGTGCCAGTAGCCCCTCCATCAGGGGGAGCTCCTATAATTCACCCCTCCACTTT
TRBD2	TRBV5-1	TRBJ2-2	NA	CASSSGLAGGRNTGELFF	TGCGCCAGCAGCTCGGGACTAGCGGGGGGCAGAAACACCGGGGAGCTGTTTTTT
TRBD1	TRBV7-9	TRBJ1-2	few	CASSTGGNYGYTF	TGTGCCAGCAGCACAGGGGGAAACTATGGCTACACCTTC
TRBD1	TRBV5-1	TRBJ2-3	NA	CASSLRDRGPTDTQYF	TGCGCCAGCAGCCTCCGGGACAGGGGGCCCACAGATACGCAGTATTTT
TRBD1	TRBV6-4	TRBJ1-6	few	CASRDREGTPLHF	TGTGCCAGCAGGGACAGGGAGGGTACACCCCTCCACTTT
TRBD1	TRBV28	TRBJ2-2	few	CASTDRATGELFF	TGTGCCAGCACAGACAGGGCCACCGGGGAGCTGTTTTTT
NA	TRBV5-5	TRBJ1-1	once	CASSFSGENTEAFF	TGTGCCAGCAGCTTCTCCGGGGAGAACACTGAAGCTTTCTTT
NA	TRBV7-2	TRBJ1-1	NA	CASSLDKARPEAFF	TGTGCCAGCAGCTTAGATAAGGCGCGCCCTGAAGCTTTCTTT
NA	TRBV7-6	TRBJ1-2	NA	CASSLGPLWGRSNYGYTF	TGTGCCAGCAGCTTGGGCCCCCTTTGGGGTCGTTCTAACTATGGCTACACCTTC
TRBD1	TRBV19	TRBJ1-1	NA	CATNHRDRIDTEAFF	TGTGCCACCAACCACCGGGACAGGATAGATACTGAAGCTTTCTTT
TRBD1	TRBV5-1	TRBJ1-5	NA	CASSLEGTGGQPQHF	TGCGCCAGCAGCTTGGAAGGGACAGGGGGCCAGCCCCAGCATTTT
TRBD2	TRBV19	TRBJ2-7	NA	CASSMRGGPLEQYF	TGTGCCAGTAGTATGCGGGGGGGGCCCCTCGAGCAGTACTTC
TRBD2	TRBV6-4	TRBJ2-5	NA	CASSVGASGGLRETQYF	TGTGCCAGCAGTGTCGGGGCTAGCGGGGGCCTGCGAGAGACCCAGTACTTC
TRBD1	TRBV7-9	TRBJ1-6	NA	CASSLEPNTGVGSPLHF	TGTGCCAGCAGCTTAGAGCCCAATACAGGGGTGGGTTCACCCCTCCACTTT
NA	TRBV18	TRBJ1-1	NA	CASSPLSDGESAFF	TGTGCCAGCTCACCACTCTCGGACGGAGAGAGCGCTTTCTTT
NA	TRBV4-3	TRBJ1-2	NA	CASSPRDNELSNYGYTF	TGCGCCAGCAGCCCGAGGGACAACGAATTATCTAACTATGGCTACACCTTC
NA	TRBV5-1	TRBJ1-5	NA	CASSLGANQPQHF	TGCGCCAGCAGCTTGGGGGCGAATCAGCCCCAGCATTTT
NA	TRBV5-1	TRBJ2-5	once	CASSFQETQYF	TGCGCCAGCAGCTTTCAAGAGACCCAGTACTTC
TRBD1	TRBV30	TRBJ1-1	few	CAGGLGTGRYTEAFF	TGTGCGGGGGGGCTCGGGACAGGCCGTTACACTGAAGCTTTCTTT